This T cell receptor beta chain was found in a study of blood T cell repertoires in COVID-19. As for the study in general: COVID-19 samples, acute and convalescent, were from the United States, Italy and Spain. From T cells, B-cell-depleted T cells, or PBMCs came the material, which was cDNA or gDNA.

V was pared by 5 bases and J by 0 bases, with 7 bases between. Per the germline V gene, CDR1 is SGHNT and CDR2 is YENEEA. This CDR3 contains 14 residues. Recruited during active infection, patients (from Seattle) were subsequently followed longitudinally. Authors' data handling: How many nucleated cells were present was estimated from reference gene primer amplification. Method: immunoSEQ multiplex PCR; TCRdb's copy keeps in-frame clones and lacks some. Clone size and the V and J calls come from that table; the DNA yielded D and trimming. The top ten clones hold roughly 8% of a sample with some 500,000 clones, approximately 88% of them seen once.

The sample taken for sequencing was peripheral blood. This chain connects TRBV11-3 to TRBJ2-2; no clear D gene. The receptor comes from a woman aged 45-65 years with COVID-19, enrolled during active disease. The CDR3 DNA reads as TGTGCCAGCAGCGGTGGCCCGAACACCGGGGAGCTGTTTTTT. Translation gives CASSGGPNTGELFF.